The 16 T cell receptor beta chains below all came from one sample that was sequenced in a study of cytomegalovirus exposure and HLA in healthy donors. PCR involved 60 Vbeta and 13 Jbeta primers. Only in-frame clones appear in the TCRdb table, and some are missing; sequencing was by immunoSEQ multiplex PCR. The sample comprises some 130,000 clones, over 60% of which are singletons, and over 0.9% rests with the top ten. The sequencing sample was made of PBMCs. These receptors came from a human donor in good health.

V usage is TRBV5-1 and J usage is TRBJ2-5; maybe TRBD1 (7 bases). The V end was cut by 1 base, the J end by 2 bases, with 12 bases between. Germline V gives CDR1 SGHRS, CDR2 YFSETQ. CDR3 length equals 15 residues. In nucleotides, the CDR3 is TGCGCCAGCAGCTTGTCGGCGGGACAGCAAGAGACCCAGTACTTC. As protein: CASSLSAGQQETQYF.

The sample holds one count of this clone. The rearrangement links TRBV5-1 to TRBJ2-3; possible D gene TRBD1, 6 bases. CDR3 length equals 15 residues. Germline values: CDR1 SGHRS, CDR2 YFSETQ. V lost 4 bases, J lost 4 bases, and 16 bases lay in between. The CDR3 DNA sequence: TGCGCCAGCAGCGCAGGGGTTTCGGAGGCAGATACGCAGTATTTT. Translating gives CASSAGVSEADTQYF.

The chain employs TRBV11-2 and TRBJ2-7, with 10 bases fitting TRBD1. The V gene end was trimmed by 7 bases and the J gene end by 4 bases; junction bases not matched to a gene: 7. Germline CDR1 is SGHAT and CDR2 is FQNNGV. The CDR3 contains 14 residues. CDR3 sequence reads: CASTRDRGLYEQYF. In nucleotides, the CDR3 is TGTGCCAGCACTAGAGACAGGGGGCTATACGAGCAGTACTTC. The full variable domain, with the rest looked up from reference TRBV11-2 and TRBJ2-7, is EAGVAQSPRYKIIEKRQSVAFWCNPISGHATLYWYQQILGQGPKLLIQFQNNGVVDDSQLPKDRFSAERLKGVDSTLKIQPAKLEDSAVYLCASTRDRGLYEQYFGPGTRLTVT.

The CDR3: CASSPSLDREIPEQYF. CDR3 bases: TGCGCCAGCAGCCCAAGTCTCGACAGGGAGATTCCCGAGCAGTACTTC. The chain is built from TRBV4-1 and TRBJ2-7; 7 bases line up with TRBD1. There are 16 residues in the CDR3. CDR1 is MGHRA and CDR2 is YSYEKL in the germline V gene. V shed 4 bases, J shed 6 bases, and the junction held 15 bases outside the gene matches.

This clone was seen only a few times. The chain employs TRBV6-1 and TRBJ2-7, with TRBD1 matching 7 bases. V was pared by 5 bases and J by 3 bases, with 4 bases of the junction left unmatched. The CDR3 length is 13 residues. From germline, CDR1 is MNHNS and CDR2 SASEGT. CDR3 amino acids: CASSSQGDYEQYF. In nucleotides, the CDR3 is TGTGCCAGCAGTTCGCAGGGGGACTACGAGCAGTACTTC.

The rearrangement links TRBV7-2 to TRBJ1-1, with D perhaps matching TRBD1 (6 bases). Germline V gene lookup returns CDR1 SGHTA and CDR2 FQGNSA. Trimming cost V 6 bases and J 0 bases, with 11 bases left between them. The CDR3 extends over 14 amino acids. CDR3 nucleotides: TGTGCCAGCAGTCCAGGGGTAGTGAACACTGAAGCTTTCTTT. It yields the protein CASSPGVVNTEAFF.

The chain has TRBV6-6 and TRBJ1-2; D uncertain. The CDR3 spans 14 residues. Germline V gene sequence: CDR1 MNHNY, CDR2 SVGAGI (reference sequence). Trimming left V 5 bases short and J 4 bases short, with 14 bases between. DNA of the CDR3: TGTGCCAGCAGTCCGGTCCGCGATTTCTATGGCTACACCTTC. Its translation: CASSPVRDFYGYTF.

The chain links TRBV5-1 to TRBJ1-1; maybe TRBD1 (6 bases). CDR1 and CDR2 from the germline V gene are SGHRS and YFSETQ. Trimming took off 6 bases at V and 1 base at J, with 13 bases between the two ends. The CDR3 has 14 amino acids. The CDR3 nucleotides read TGCGCCAGCAACGAATTGGGACAGAACACTGAAGCTTTCTTT. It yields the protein CASNELGQNTEAFF.

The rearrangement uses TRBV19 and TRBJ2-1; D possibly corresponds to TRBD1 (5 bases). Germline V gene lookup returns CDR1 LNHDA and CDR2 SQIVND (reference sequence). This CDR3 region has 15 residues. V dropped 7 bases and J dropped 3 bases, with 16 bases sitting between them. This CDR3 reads CASNSGSGFYNEQFF. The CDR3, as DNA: TGTGCCAGTAATTCAGGGTCCGGGTTCTACAATGAGCAGTTCTTC.

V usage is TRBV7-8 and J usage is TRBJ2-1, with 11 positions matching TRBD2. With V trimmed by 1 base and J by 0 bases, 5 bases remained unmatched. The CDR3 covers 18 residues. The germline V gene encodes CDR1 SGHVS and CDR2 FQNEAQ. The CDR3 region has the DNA TGTGCCAGCAGCTTAGGACGACTAGCGGGGACCTCCTACAATGAGCAGTTCTTC. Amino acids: CASSLGRLAGTSYNEQFF.

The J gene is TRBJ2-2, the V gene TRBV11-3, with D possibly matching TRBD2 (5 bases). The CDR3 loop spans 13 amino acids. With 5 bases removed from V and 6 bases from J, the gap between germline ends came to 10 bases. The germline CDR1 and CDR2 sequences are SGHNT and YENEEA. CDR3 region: CASSGLKPGELFF. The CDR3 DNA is TGTGCCAGCAGCGGACTCAAGCCCGGGGAGCTGTTTTTT.

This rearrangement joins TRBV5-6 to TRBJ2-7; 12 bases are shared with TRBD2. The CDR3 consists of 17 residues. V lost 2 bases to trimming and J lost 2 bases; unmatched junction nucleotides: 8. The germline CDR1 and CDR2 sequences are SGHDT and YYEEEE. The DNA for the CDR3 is TGTGCCAGCAGCTTACTAGCTAGCGGGGGGGCCCCCTACGAGCAGTACTTC. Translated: CASSLLASGGAPYEQYF.

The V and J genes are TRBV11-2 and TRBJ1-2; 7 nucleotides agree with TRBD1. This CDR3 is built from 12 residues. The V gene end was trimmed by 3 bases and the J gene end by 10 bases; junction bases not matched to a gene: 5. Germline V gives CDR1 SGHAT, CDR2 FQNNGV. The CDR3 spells CASSFEGADYTF. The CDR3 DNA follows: TGTGCCAGCAGCTTTGAGGGGGCGGACTACACCTTC.

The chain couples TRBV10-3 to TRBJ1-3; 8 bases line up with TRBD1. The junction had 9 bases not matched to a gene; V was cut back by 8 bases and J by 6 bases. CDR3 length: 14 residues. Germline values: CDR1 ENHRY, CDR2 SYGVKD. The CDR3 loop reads CAIYDRGRENTIYF. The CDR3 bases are TGTGCCATCTACGACAGGGGAAGGGAAAACACCATATATTTT.

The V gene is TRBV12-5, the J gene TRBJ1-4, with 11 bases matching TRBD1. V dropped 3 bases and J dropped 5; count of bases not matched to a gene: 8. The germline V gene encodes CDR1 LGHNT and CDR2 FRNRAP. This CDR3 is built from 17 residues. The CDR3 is CASGFSTGTGGNEKLFF. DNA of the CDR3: TGTGCTAGTGGTTTCTCGACCGGGACAGGGGGAAATGAAAAACTGTTTTTT. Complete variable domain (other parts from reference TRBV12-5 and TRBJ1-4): DARVTQTPRHKVTEMGQEVTMRCQPILGHNTVFWYRQTMMQGLELLAYFRNRAPLDDSGMPKDRFSAEMPDATLATLKIQPSEPRDSAVYFCASGFSTGTGGNEKLFFGSGTQLSVL.

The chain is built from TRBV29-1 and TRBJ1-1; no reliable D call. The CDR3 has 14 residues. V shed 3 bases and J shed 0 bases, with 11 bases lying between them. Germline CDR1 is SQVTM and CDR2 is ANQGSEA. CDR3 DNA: TGCAGCGTTGATAGAGACACCTTGAACACTGAAGCTTTCTTT. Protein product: CSVDRDTLNTEAFF.